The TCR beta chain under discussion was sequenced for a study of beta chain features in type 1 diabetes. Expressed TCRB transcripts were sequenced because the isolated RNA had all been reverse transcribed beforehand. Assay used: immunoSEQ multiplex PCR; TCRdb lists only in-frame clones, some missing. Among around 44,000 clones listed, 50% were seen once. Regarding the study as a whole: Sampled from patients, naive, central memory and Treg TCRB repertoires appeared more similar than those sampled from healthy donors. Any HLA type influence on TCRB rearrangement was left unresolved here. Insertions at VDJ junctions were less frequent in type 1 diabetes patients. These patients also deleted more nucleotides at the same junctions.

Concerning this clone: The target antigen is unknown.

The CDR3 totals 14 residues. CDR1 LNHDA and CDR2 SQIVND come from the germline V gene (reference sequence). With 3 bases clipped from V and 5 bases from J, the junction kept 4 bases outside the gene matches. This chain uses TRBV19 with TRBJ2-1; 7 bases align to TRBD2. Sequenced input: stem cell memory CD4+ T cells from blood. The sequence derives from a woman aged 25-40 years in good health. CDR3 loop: CASSIQGGNNEQFF. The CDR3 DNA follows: TGTGCCAGTAGTATCCAGGGAGGGAACAATGAGCAGTTCTTC.